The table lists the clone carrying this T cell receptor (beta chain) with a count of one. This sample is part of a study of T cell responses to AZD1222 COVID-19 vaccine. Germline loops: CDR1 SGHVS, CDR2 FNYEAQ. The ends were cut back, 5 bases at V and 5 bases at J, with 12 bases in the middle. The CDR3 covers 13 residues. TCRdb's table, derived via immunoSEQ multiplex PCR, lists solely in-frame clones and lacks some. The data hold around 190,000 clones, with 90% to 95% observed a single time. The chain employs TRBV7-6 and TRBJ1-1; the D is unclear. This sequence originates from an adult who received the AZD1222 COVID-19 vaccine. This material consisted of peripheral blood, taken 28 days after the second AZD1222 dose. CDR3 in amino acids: CASSTASGTEAFF. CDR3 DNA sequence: TGTGCCAGCAGCACGGCCTCAGGTACTGAAGCTTTCTTT.